Reported below is one T cell receptor (beta chain). In the authors' workflow: Cell counts per sample came from amplifying reference gene primers. The assay was immunoSEQ multiplex PCR, and TCRdb's table has in-frame clones only and misses some. V and J calls and clone size are those listed in that table; D and trimming were worked out from the DNA. The table includes approximately 130,000 clones, 70% to 80% detected once. From germline, CDR1 is KGHDR and CDR2 SFDVKD. The V and J ends lost 7 bases and 6 bases, in that order; junction bases with no gene match: 8. There are 15 residues in the CDR3. The sample comes from a study of blood T cell repertoires in COVID-19. About the research overall: The United States, Italy and Spain provided the acute and convalescent COVID-19 samples. T cells, B-cell-depleted T cells, or PBMCs supplied cDNA or gDNA.

Material: peripheral blood. The chain employs TRBV24-1 and TRBJ2-1, with 10 positions matching TRBD1. This TCR derives from a human donor in a cohort sampled during active COVID-19. The CDR3 spells CATSQTGGFLNEQFF. CDR3 in DNA: TGTGCCACCAGCCAGACAGGGGGCTTCCTCAATGAGCAGTTCTTC.